This TCR beta chain originates from a study of STAT3 mutations in large granular lymphocyte leukemia. Across the whole study: More than half of T-LGLL patients received immunosuppressive therapy. Study-wide findings and caveats: Treatment regimens differed across patients between samplings. All newly emerging clones after therapy were STAT3 wild type. Every T-cell large granular lymphocyte leukemia patient had at least one immunodominant TCR beta clonotype.

Trimming took 5 bases from V and 8 from J, leaving 13 bases between them. The CDR3 has 13 amino acids. The germline gives CDR1 SGHNT, CDR2 YENEEA. Concerning this clone: The antigen remains unidentified.

Profiling relied on immunoSEQ multiplex PCR, and the TCRdb table lists in-frame clones only, not all of them. The sample yields 2,500 to 3,500 clones, roughly 90% seen once. This TCR was sampled from a man aged 35 to 55 with T-cell large granular lymphocyte leukemia. Some clones in this sample may be carry-over from other donors' samples. V gene TRBV11-3 combines with J gene TRBJ2-4; perhaps TRBD2 as D (5 bases). The sample consisted of peripheral blood mononuclear cells. CDR3 nucleotide sequence: TGTGCCAGCAGCCTAGGTCCCGGGGACATTCAGTACTTC. It specifies CASSLGPGDIQYF.